The TCR beta chain described here comes from a study of glioma-infiltrating T cells. Points from the study as a whole: Tissue and blood shared very few CDR3 sequences.

In this sample, this clonotype turned up a few times. The antigen is unknown. This CDR3 is built from 14 residues. Germline-derived CDR1 and CDR2 are LGHDT and YNNKEL (reference sequence). V was trimmed by 6 bases and J by 1 base, leaving 12 bases between them. The iRepertoire nested amplicon-rescue multiplex PCR amplified TCR alpha and beta CDR3s from RNA. Input was about 95-400 ng of tissue mRNA or PBMC total RNA. TCRdb fed the multiplex PCR reads into MiXCR, producing one record per CDR3 protein. The table includes 150,000 to 200,000 distinct CDR3 sequences, more than 35% detected once. The receptor's source is a human donor with low-grade glioma or glioblastoma, undergoing nonglioma brain surgery, or in good health (not recorded which). This chain joins TRBV3-1 and TRBJ2-5; tentative D call: TRBD1 (5 bases). The material sequenced was glioma tissue, nonneoplastic brain tissue, or PBMCs (not recorded which). CDR3 sequence: CASSSIDSQETQYF. The CDR3 coding sequence is TGTGCCAGCAGTTCGATCGACAGCCAAGAGACCCAGTACTTC.